This T cell receptor beta chain comes out of a study of identical twins. This clonotype came up a few times. Antigen: not known. A universal primer site was added by template switching, and unique molecular identifiers were carried by the cDNA. Each CDR3 protein is one row after TCRdb ran MiXCR on the 5' RACE reads. Here the sample spans 250,000 to 300,000 distinct CDR3 sequences, around 8.8% being singletons. The CDR3 covers 18 residues. The germline CDR1 and CDR2 sequences are SGHVS and FQNEAQ. V trimming: 2 bases; J trimming: 5 bases; junction bases outside the gene matches: 11. Study conclusions and caveats: Cord blood beta clonotypes that were abundant carried fewer insertions, and memory repertoires showed no such trend. The same donors were not followed; conclusions instead depended on cross-sectional statistical analysis.

These records were also assigned to another study, of yellow fever vaccine responses in identical twins.

This sequence joins TRBV7-8 and TRBJ2-3, with 12 bases matching TRBD2. Input material: CD8+ T cells sorted from blood. The clonotype comes from a woman aged 18-30 years in good health. CDR3 sequence: CASSLLASGGAIGDTQYF. CDR3 DNA: TGTGCCAGCAGCTTATTAGCTAGCGGGGGGGCCATCGGAGATACGCAGTATTTT.